The rows below give T cell receptor beta chains drawn from one sample of a study of T cell repertoires in cytomegalovirus infection. TCRdb passed the reads through MiXCR, listing each CDR3 protein once. Found here are 480,000 or so distinct CDR3 sequences, approximately 10% of them singletons; the top ten hold about 9.4%. The specimen was PBMCs. The origin of the receptors is a human donor in good health (CMV status not recorded). Some clones in this sample may be carry-over from other donors' samples. CDR3s include the opening cysteine and the closing phenylalanine or tryptophan. A D gene is named only where the DNA matches it firmly. Clone size is not always given. Where it is, it says once, few, many or a class for expanded clones.

CDR3aa | CDR3nt | d_gene | j_gene | v_gene | abundance
CASSYVGELGEKLFF | TGTGCCAGCAGTTACGTTGGGGAGCTGGGTGAAAAACTGTTTTTT | NA | TRBJ1-4 | TRBV6-6 | many
CASSPTLYGTEAFF | TGTGCCAGCAGCCCGACCTTATACGGCACTGAAGCTTTCTTT | NA | TRBJ1-1 | TRBV7-9 | many
CASGHQGMYEQYF | TGTGCCAGCGGCCATCAGGGCATGTACGAGCAGTACTTC | NA | TRBJ2-7 | TRBV27 | many
CASSLSRLGRPNTEAFF | TGTGCCAGCAGTTTATCGCGGTTAGGGAGGCCAAACACTGAAGCTTTCTTT | NA | TRBJ1-1 | TRBV28 | many
CASSHPFRTGELFF | TGTGCCAGCAGCCACCCCTTTAGGACCGGGGAGCTGTTTTTT | NA | TRBJ2-2 | TRBV7-2 | many
CSVEGPPNTGELFF | TGCAGCGTGGAAGGGCCACCGAACACCGGGGAGCTGTTTTTT | NA | TRBJ2-2 | TRBV29-1 | few
CSVGGKLRETQYF | TGCAGCGTGGGGGGAAAGTTGCGAGAGACCCAGTACTTC | NA | TRBJ2-5 | TRBV29-1 | NA
CASSVGLGRTSNYGYTF | TGTGCCAGCAGCGTTGGTTTGGGACGGACCTCTAACTATGGCTACACCTTC | NA | TRBJ1-2 | TRBV6-1 | many
CASSLGRGMNTEAFF | TGTGCCAGCAGCTTGGGGAGGGGGATGAACACTGAAGCTTTCTTT | NA | TRBJ1-1 | TRBV7-2 | many
CASSLLDGDTQYF | TGTGCCAGCAGCTTACTAGACGGGGATACGCAGTATTTT | NA | TRBJ2-3 | TRBV7-8 | many
CSVAGPATNEKLFF | TGCAGCGTTGCTGGGCCTGCAACTAATGAAAAACTGTTTTTT | NA | TRBJ1-4 | TRBV29-1 | few
CASYQREGAFTEAFF | TGTGCCAGCTACCAGCGTGAGGGGGCATTCACTGAAGCTTTCTTT | TRBD1 | TRBJ1-1 | TRBV18 | few
CASSRDRAGHGYTF | TGTGCCAGTAGTAGGGACAGGGCTGGTCATGGCTACACCTTC | TRBD1 | TRBJ1-2 | TRBV19 | few
CASRMNRDFGVLTF | TGTGCCAGTAGGATGAACAGGGATTTTGGCGTCCTGACTTTC | NA | TRBJ2-6 | TRBV2 | NA
CASKVQGIDNYGYTF | TGTGCCAGCAAGGTCCAAGGCATTGACAACTATGGCTACACCTTC | NA | TRBJ1-2 | TRBV6-2/TRBV6-3 | many
CSAPDRVTTEAFF | TGCAGCGCGCCGGACAGGGTGACCACTGAAGCTTTCTTT | TRBD1 | TRBJ1-1 | TRBV29-1 | NA
CASSEGGRGTDTQYF | TGTGCCAGCAGCGAGGGGGGAAGGGGCACAGATACGCAGTATTTT | NA | TRBJ2-3 | TRBV2 | NA
CASSQEVVAGGTGELFF | TGTGCCAGCAGCCAAGAGGTCGTAGCGGGAGGTACCGGGGAGCTGTTTTTT | TRBD2 | TRBJ2-2 | TRBV3-1 | NA
CASSAPILNPGLADYEQYF | TGTGCCAGTAGTGCCCCGATCTTGAATCCGGGACTAGCAGACTACGAGCAGTACTTC | TRBD2 | TRBJ2-7 | TRBV19 | many
CASSRTGKGQPQHF | TGTGCCAGCAGCAGAACAGGGAAAGGGCAGCCCCAGCATTTT | NA | TRBJ1-5 | TRBV11-2 | few
CSARALAVRVEQFF | TGCAGTGCTAGAGCGTTAGCGGTGAGAGTTGAGCAGTTCTTC | NA | TRBJ2-1 | TRBV20-1 | many
CATSDSAGGFTGELFF | TGTGCCACCAGTGATTCCGCGGGCGGGTTCACCGGGGAGCTGTTTTTT | NA | TRBJ2-2 | TRBV24-1 | NA
CAWIQGGVMGGYTF | TGTGCCTGGATCCAAGGGGGCGTAATGGGAGGCTACACCTTC | TRBD1 | TRBJ1-2 | TRBV30 | NA
CASSQDLGTSGFF | TGTGCCAGCAGCCAAGACCTCGGGACTAGCGGGTTCTTC | TRBD2 | TRBJ2-1 | TRBV14 | NA
CASSQGQTAGGPGGELFF | TGTGCCAGCAGCCAGGGACAGACAGCGGGAGGGCCCGGCGGGGAGCTGTTTTTT | TRBD2 | TRBJ2-2 | TRBV3-1 | many
CSVRGQGGDYGYTF | TGCAGCGTCAGAGGACAGGGGGGAGACTATGGCTACACCTTC | TRBD1 | TRBJ1-2 | TRBV29-1 | NA
CASSPLTSGPYNEQFF | TGTGCCAGCAGCCCCCTTACTAGCGGACCCTACAATGAGCAGTTCTTC | TRBD2 | TRBJ2-1 | TRBV7-3 | many
CASRNYRQGEAFF | TGTGCCAGCAGGAACTATCGACAGGGGGAAGCTTTCTTT | TRBD1 | TRBJ1-1 | TRBV2 | NA
CATSLPQGPNYGYTF | TGTGCCACCAGCCTACCCCAGGGGCCAAACTATGGCTACACCTTC | NA | TRBJ1-2 | TRBV15 | NA
CSVEEGGIYNEQFF | TGCAGCGTTGAAGAGGGAGGGATCTACAATGAGCAGTTCTTC | TRBD2 | TRBJ2-1 | TRBV29-1 | few
CSVAGGTANTEAFF | TGCAGCGTTGCGGGCGGGACAGCGAACACTGAAGCTTTCTTT | TRBD1 | TRBJ1-1 | TRBV29-1 | many
CASSEGRVRGYTF | TGTGCCAGCAGTGAAGGGAGGGTACGAGGCTACACCTTC | NA | TRBJ1-2 | TRBV6-1 | many
CASSCRTQKSTDTQYF | TGTGCCAGCAGTTGTCGCACACAGAAAAGCACAGATACGCAGTATTTT | NA | TRBJ2-3 | TRBV28 | many
CASSLYPSPILQKQYF | TGCGCCAGCAGCCTTTATCCTAGCCCTATTCTACAAAAGCAGTACTTC | NA | TRBJ2-7 | TRBV5-1 | many
CASSSGGAPYNEQFF | TGCGCCAGCAGCTCAGGCGGGGCCCCCTACAATGAGCAGTTCTTC | NA | TRBJ2-1 | TRBV5-1 | NA
CASSEEGRNGYTF | TGTGCCAGCAGTGAGGAGGGCCGGAATGGCTACACCTTC | NA | TRBJ1-2 | TRBV2 | NA
CASRRAGVVGEQYF | TGTGCCAGCAGACGAGCGGGAGTGGTCGGCGAGCAGTACTTC | TRBD2 | TRBJ2-7 | TRBV28 | few